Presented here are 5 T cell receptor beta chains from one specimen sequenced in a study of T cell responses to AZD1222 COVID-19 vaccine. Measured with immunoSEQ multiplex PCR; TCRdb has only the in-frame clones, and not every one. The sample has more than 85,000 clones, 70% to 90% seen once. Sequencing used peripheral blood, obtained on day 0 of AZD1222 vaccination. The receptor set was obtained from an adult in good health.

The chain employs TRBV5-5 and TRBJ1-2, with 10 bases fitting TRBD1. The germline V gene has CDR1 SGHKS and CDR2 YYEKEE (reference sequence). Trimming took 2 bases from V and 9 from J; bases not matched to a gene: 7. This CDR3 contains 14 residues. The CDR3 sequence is CASSLIGQGESYTF. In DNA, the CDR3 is TGTGCCAGCAGCTTAATTGGACAGGGGGAGAGCTACACCTTC.

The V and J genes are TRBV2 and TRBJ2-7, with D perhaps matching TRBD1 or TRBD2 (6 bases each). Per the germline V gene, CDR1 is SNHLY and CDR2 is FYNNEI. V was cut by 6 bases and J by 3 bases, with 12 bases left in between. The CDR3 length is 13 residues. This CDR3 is CASRRGVGYEQYF. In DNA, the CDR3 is TGTGCCAGCAGAAGGGGGGTGGGCTACGAGCAGTACTTC. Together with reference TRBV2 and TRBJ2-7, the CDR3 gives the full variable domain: EPEVTQTPSHQVTQMGQEVILRCVPISNHLYFYWYRQILGQKVEFLVSFYNNEISEKSEIFDDQFSVERPDGSNFTLKIRSTKLEDSAMYFCASRRGVGYEQYFGPGTRLTVT.

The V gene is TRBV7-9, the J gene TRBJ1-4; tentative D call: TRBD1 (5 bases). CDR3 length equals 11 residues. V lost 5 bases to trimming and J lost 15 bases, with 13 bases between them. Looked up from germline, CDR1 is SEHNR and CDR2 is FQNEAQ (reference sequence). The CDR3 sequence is CASSPGRGVFF. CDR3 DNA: TGTGCCAGCAGCCCAGGGAGAGGGGTGTTTTTT.

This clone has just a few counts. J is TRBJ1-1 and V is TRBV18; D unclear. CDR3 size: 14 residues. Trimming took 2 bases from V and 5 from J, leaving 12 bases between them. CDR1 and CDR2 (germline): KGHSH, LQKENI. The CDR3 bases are TGTGCCAGCTCACCATCGACTCTAAAAACTGAAGCTTTCTTT. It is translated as CASSPSTLKTEAFF.

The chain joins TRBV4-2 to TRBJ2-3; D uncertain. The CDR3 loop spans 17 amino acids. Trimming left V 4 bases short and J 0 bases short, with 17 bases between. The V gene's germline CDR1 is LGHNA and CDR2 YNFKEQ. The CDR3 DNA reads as TGTGCCAGCAGCCCTTTGGACGGGTCCTCTAGCACAGATACGCAGTATTTT. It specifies CASSPLDGSSSTDTQYF.